This T cell receptor beta chain was identified during a study of T cell repertoires in cytomegalovirus infection. As for the study in general: Carrying CMV and the relevant HLA type showed in public TCR beta signatures.

There are a few counts of this clonotype. Its antigen is not known. A single record per CDR3 protein comes from TCRdb applying MiXCR to the reads. The sample lists approximately 340,000 distinct CDR3 sequences; approximately 32% were seen once. The study's findings and limits: Cumulative frequency (of public TCR beta family members) identified carriers of CMV plus the relevant HLA. Dominating the ex vivo response were TCR beta clonotypes that were CMV-specific and HLA-C-restricted.

CDR3 length: 13 amino acids. Trimming removed 10 bases from V and 4 bases from J; junction bases left unmatched: 5. The germline V gene encodes CDR1 ENHRY and CDR2 SYGVKD. The receptor comes from a human donor in good health (CMV status not recorded). Some clones in this sample may be carry-over from other donors' samples. Sequencing used cultured PBMCs, obtained from culture after CMV antigen stimulation. V usage is TRBV10-3 and J usage is TRBJ2-2, with TRBD1 matching over 8 bases. The CDR3 DNA reads as TGTGCCACCAACACAGGGGGCACCGGGGAGCTGTTTTTT. As protein: CATNTGGTGELFF.